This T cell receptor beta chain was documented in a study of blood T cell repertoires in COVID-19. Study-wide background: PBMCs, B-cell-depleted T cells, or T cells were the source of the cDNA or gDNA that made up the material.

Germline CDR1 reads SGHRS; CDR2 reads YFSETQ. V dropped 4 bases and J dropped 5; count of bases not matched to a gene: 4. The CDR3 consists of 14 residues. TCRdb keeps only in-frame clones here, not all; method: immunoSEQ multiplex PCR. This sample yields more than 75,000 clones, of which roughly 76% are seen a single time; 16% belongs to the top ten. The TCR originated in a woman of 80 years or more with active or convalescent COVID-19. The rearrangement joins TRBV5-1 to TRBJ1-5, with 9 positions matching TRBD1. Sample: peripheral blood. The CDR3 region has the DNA TGCGCCAGCAGCGTTACAGGGGGCGATCAGCCCCAGCATTTT. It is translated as CASSVTGGDQPQHF.